Listed here are 16 T cell receptor beta chains from one sample, sequenced in a study of cytomegalovirus exposure and HLA in healthy donors. The study ran its PCR with 60 Vbeta and 13 Jbeta primers. Method: immunoSEQ multiplex PCR; TCRdb's copy keeps in-frame clones and lacks some. This sample has under 110,000 clones, with 75% found just once. Specimen: PBMCs. These receptors came from a man aged 50 or older in good health and CMV-seronegative.

The chain is built from TRBV19 and TRBJ2-3; a weak D match, TRBD2 (6 bases). There are 12 residues in the CDR3. The germline V gene has CDR1 LNHDA and CDR2 SQIVND (reference sequence). V was shortened by 4 bases and J by 4 bases, with 6 bases between the two germline ends. DNA of the CDR3: TGTGCCAGTAGTAGACTAGCAGATACGCAGTATTTT. Translating it yields CASSRLADTQYF.

This chain connects TRBV19 to TRBJ1-2; 9 bases match TRBD1. V gave up 10 bases and J gave up 7 bases; unmatched junction bases: 10. The CDR3 totals 13 residues. Germline-derived CDR1 and CDR2 are LNHDA and SQIVND (reference sequence). The CDR3 protein is CATLGGTGSGYTF. CDR3 in DNA: TGTGCCACCCTTGGGGGGACAGGGAGTGGCTACACCTTC.

The CDR3, as DNA: TGTGCCTGGAGTCTACGACAGGGGGACACTGAAGCTTTCTTT. Its protein product is CAWSLRQGDTEAFF. The chain has TRBV30 and TRBJ1-1; 9 bases are a match to TRBD1. Germline CDR1 GTSNPN, CDR2 SVGIG (reference sequence). J was trimmed by 3 bases and V by 2 bases; bases with no gene match: 4. This CDR3 has 14 residues.

The chain recombines TRBV11-1 with TRBJ2-1; 8 bases line up with TRBD2. This CDR3 has 15 amino acids. CDR1 is SGHAT, CDR2 FQDESV, per germline (reference sequence). After removal of 6 bases from V and 6 bases from J, the junction contained 10 bases not matched to a gene. CDR3 amino acids: CASSLPGREGNEQFF. CDR3 DNA sequence: TGTGCCAGCAGTCTCCCCGGGAGGGAGGGCAATGAGCAGTTCTTC.

This clone was seen only a few times. The rearrangement uses TRBV5-6 and TRBJ1-1; D possibly corresponds to TRBD1 (6 bases). From germline, CDR1 is SGHDT and CDR2 YYEEEE. The V and J ends lost 4 bases and 2 bases respectively, with 12 bases between them. The CDR3 contains 14 residues. CDR3 DNA: TGTGCCAGCAGCCGGACAGACTTAAACACTGAAGCTTTCTTT. It codes for CASSRTDLNTEAFF.

CDR3 nucleotide sequence: TGTGCCAGCAGCTTAGACGGGTCCTACGAGCAGTACTTC. This codes for CASSLDGSYEQYF. The chain couples TRBV7-8 to TRBJ2-7; D is unclear. The CDR3 contains 13 residues. V shed 1 base and J shed 1 base, with 5 bases lying between them. Germline V gene sequence: CDR1 SGHVS, CDR2 FQNEAQ.

This sequence joins TRBV28 and TRBJ1-2; 7 bases are shared with TRBD1. Germline assignment: CDR1 MDHEN and CDR2 SYDVKM. Unmatched junction bases numbered 3, after V lost 5 bases and J lost 6 bases. The CDR3 totals 12 residues. CDR3 bases: TGTGCCAGCAGTCAGGGGGAGGATGGCTACACCTTC. Protein: CASSQGEDGYTF.

J is TRBJ2-7 and V is TRBV4-2, with 9 bases identical to TRBD2. The V segment lost 0 bases and the J segment 2 bases; nucleotides outside the gene matches: 5. Germline-derived CDR1 and CDR2 are LGHNA and YNFKEQ. The CDR3 length is 16 residues. CDR3 amino acids: CASSQEVAGDPYEQYF. In DNA, the CDR3 is TGTGCCAGCAGCCAAGAGGTAGCGGGAGATCCCTACGAGCAGTACTTC.

The chain employs TRBV5-6 and TRBJ2-5; TRBD1 matches at 12 bases. Trimming cost V 2 bases and J 4 bases; bases outside gene matches: 6. Germline loops: CDR1 SGHDT, CDR2 YYEEEE. The CDR3 covers 16 residues. CDR3 in DNA: TGTGCCAGCAGCTTCCCTGGGACAGGGGGCGTAGAGACCCAGTACTTC. This translates into CASSFPGTGGVETQYF.

The rearrangement uses TRBV4-3 and TRBJ1-2; 8 nucleotides match TRBD1. The CDR3 contains 15 residues. The germline gives CDR1 LGHNA, CDR2 YSLEER. Trimming removed 4 bases from V and 4 bases from J; junction bases left unmatched: 8. The CDR3, as DNA: TGCGCCAGCAGCCTGTATTTACAGGGGGGCTATGGCTACACCTTC. Protein sequence: CASSLYLQGGYGYTF.

The rearrangement links TRBV5-6 to TRBJ1-6, with 8 bases lining up with TRBD1. CDR3 length: 15 amino acids. Trimming cost V 8 bases and J 11 bases; bases outside gene matches: 15. The germline V gene encodes CDR1 SGHDT and CDR2 YYEEEE. The DNA of the CDR3 is TGTGCCAGTCGCGCCCGGGGACAGGTTAAGACACCCCTCCACTTT. Residues: CASRARGQVKTPLHF.

The chain combines TRBV30 with TRBJ2-1; D call uncertain. Deletions cut 5 bases from V and 1 base from J, with 6 bases between. Germline CDR1 and CDR2: GTSNPN and SVGIG (reference sequence). The CDR3 runs 12 residues. Written as DNA, the CDR3 is TGTGCCTGGGACTCATCCTACAATGAGCAGTTCTTC. It encodes CAWDSSYNEQFF.

CDR3 protein: CASSSGTRREQYF. The CDR3, as DNA: TGTGCCAGCAGCTCAGGGACAAGGCGTGAGCAGTACTTC. The chain couples TRBV5-6 to TRBJ2-7, with D maybe TRBD1 (6 bases). This CDR3 has 13 amino acids. Looked up from germline, CDR1 is SGHDT and CDR2 is YYEEEE. The ends were cut back, 3 bases at V and 7 bases at J, with 14 bases in the middle.

The chain employs TRBV10-3 and TRBJ2-1; TRBD1 agrees at 9 bases. CDR1 and CDR2 (germline): ENHRY, SYGVKD. Trimming cost V 2 bases and J 1 base; bases outside gene matches: 6. This CDR3 has 17 amino acids. The chain's CDR3 is CAISEQQGARSYNEQFF. The CDR3 DNA reads as TGTGCCATCAGTGAGCAACAGGGGGCCAGGTCCTACAATGAGCAGTTCTTC.

The chain couples TRBV12-2 to TRBJ2-3; the listed D gene, TRBD2, was not tested against the DNA. TRBV12-2 is a listed pseudogene. The CDR3 loop spans 16 amino acids. CDR3 protein: CASRLEGRGGTDTQYF. CDR3 bases: TGTGCAAGTCGCTTAGAGGGGCGGGGGGGCACAGATACGCAGTATTTT.

The chain's CDR3 is CASSVQGFNSPLHF. CDR3 coding DNA: TGTGCCAGCAGCGTACAGGGGTTCAATTCACCCCTCCACTTT. The chain has TRBV9 and TRBJ1-6, with D tentatively TRBD1 (6 bases). V was trimmed by 1 base and J by 7 bases, leaving 9 bases between them. Germline assignment: CDR1 SGDLS and CDR2 YYNGEE. The CDR3 has 14 amino acids.